The 4 T cell receptor beta chains below were found in one sample sequenced in a study of brain T cells in children with intractable seizures. TCRdb's copy holds only in-frame clones and misses some; the assay was immunoSEQ multiplex PCR. The table records about 350,000 clones, more than 85% of them present only once. Time point in this sample: blood from clinic visit 5 months post-surgery; TSC patient then seizure free. Material: peripheral blood, obtained about 5 months after surgery. The receptor source for this set is a boy younger than two with tuberous sclerosis and intractable seizures.

This chain joins TRBV12-3 or TRBV12-4 and TRBJ1-2; D possibly corresponds to TRBD1 (5 bases). Trimming stripped 8 bases from V and 7 bases from J, with 11 bases between. CDR3 size: 11 residues. CDR3 residues: CASLVGGGYTF. Written as DNA, the CDR3 is TGTGCCAGCCTCGTGGGGGGTGGCTACACCTTC.

The J gene is TRBJ1-6, the V gene TRBV6-5, with D perhaps matching TRBD1 (5 bases). V was cut by 4 bases and J by 7 bases, with 14 bases left in between. CDR3 size: 15 residues. Per germline, CDR1 MNHEY and CDR2 SVGAGI. The CDR3 protein is CASSLFVWGNSPLHF. The CDR3 region has the DNA TGTGCCAGCAGTTTGTTTGTGTGGGGGAATTCACCCCTCCACTTT.

The V call is TRBV29-1, the J call TRBJ2-7; D is possibly TRBD1 (6 bases). With 6 bases removed from V and 6 bases from J, the gap between germline ends came to 18 bases. This CDR3 has 13 amino acids. Per the germline V gene, CDR1 is SQVTM and CDR2 is ANQGSEA. The CDR3 DNA reads as TGCAGCGTCCGACACACAGGGTTCGGCGAGCAGTACTTC. This codes for CSVRHTGFGEQYF.

The rearrangement links TRBV20-1 to TRBJ1-5; 7 bases line up with TRBD1. The CDR3 contains 13 residues. CDR1 is DFQATT, CDR2 SNEGSKA, per germline (reference sequence). Trimming took 3 bases from V and 4 from J; bases not matched to a gene: 3. The CDR3 nucleotides are TGCAGTGCTAGTACAGGGGTGAATCAGCCCCAGCATTTT. Protein product: CSASTGVNQPQHF.